Many counts were recorded for the clone carrying this T cell receptor (beta chain). No antigen is known for it. The sample belongs to a study of neurological immune-mediated disorders. Study findings and constraints: HTLV-1-associated myelopathy showed the most TCR clonal expansion; multiple sclerosis the least, below healthy controls.

The time point was: longitudinal time-point 3. The authors produced cDNA by 5'RACE using 10-nucleotide random UMIs. One entry per CDR3 protein results from TCRdb running MiXCR on the 5' RACE reads. The repertoire holds 95,000 to 110,000 distinct CDR3 sequences, 11% seen once, with under 4% in the top ten. Germline V gene sequence: CDR1 SGHRS, CDR2 YFSETQ. Trimming left V 0 bases short and J 3 bases short, with 11 bases between. The length of the CDR3 is 15 residues. The receptor's source is a female donor with HTLV-1-associated myelopathy (HAM/TSP). This rearrangement joins TRBV5-1 to TRBJ2-3; possible D gene TRBD1, 6 bases. Input material: PBMCs. In DNA, the CDR3 is TGCGCCAGCAGCTTGGTGGGGGCGCAGACAGATACGCAGTATTTT. Residues: CASSLVGAQTDTQYF.